Listed here are 19 T cell receptor beta chains from one sample, sequenced in a study of STAT5B mutations in CD4+ large granular lymphocyte leukemia. TCRdb keeps only in-frame clones here, not all; method: immunoSEQ multiplex PCR. The sample shows 31,000 or so clones, more than 75% of them seen only once. The sample comprised CD4+ T cells from blood buffy coats. These receptor sequences come from a human donor in good health.

This clone was found once. The chain joins TRBV5-6 to TRBJ2-4, with 7 nucleotides matching TRBD1. J lost 0 bases, V lost 2 bases, and 5 bases had no gene match. Germline V CDR1 and CDR2: SGHDT, YYEEEE. The CDR3 spans 16 residues. The CDR3 bases are TGTGCCAGCAGCTTCTACAGGGGCCAAGCCAAAAACATTCAGTACTTC. Amino acids: CASSFYRGQAKNIQYF. Looking up the rest from reference TRBV5-6 and TRBJ2-4 gives the full variable domain: DAGVTQSPTHLIKTRGQQVTLRCSPKSGHDTVSWYQQALGQGPQFIFQYYEEEERQRGNFPDRFSGHQFPNYSSELNVNALLLGDSALYLCASSFYRGQAKNIQYFGAGTRLSVL.

Written as DNA, the CDR3 is TGTGCCAGCAGCAAGCCGGGACAGTATTACAATGAGCAGTTCTTC. Translating gives CASSKPGQYYNEQFF. The genes are TRBV14 and TRBJ2-1, with 7 bases matching TRBD1. Germline CDR1 reads SGHDN; CDR2 reads FVKESK. The CDR3 totals 15 residues. V was pared by 5 bases and J by 4 bases, with 8 bases of the junction left unmatched.

The J gene is TRBJ2-2, the V gene TRBV5-1, with 8 bases fitting TRBD1. The CDR3 runs to 14 residues. J gave up 6 bases and V 6 bases, and 7 bases lay outside the gene matches. Germline values: CDR1 SGHRS, CDR2 YFSETQ. This chain's CDR3 is CASKLGQVPGELFF. Here the CDR3 DNA reads TGCGCCAGCAAATTGGGACAGGTACCCGGGGAGCTGTTTTTT.

This chain uses TRBV6-1 with TRBJ1-1; 7 bases line up with TRBD1. This CDR3 is 15 amino acids long. The V segment lost 7 bases and the J segment 4 bases; nucleotides outside the gene matches: 12. The V gene's germline CDR1 is MNHNS and CDR2 SASEGT. Written as DNA, the CDR3 is TGTGCCAGCACCCAAGGGAGGGGGCGTAGCACTGAAGCTTTCTTT. It encodes CASTQGRGRSTEAFF.

The DNA of the CDR3 is TGTGCCAGCAGTACCCCACCGGGACATGAGCAGTTCTTC. It yields the protein CASSTPPGHEQFF. The chain employs TRBV6-5 and TRBJ2-1, with D possibly called TRBD1 or TRBD2 (5 bases each). Germline CDR1 MNHEY, CDR2 SVGAGI. Trimming took 5 bases from V and 8 from J, leaving 13 bases between them. The CDR3 extends over 13 amino acids.

The V call is TRBV7-2, the J call TRBJ2-7; 10 nucleotides match TRBD2. The J segment lost 3 bases and the V segment lost 5 bases, leaving 13 bases of the junction unmatched. Looked up from germline, CDR1 is SGHTA and CDR2 is FQGNSA. CDR3 length equals 17 residues. CDR3 sequence: CASSQTAIAGGLYEQYF. In DNA form, the CDR3 reads TGTGCCAGCAGCCAGACCGCGATAGCGGGAGGCCTCTACGAGCAGTACTTC.

V is TRBV6-6 and J is TRBJ2-6; D is undetermined. V lost 6 bases, J lost 1 base, and 10 bases lay in between. The CDR3 is made up of 15 amino acids. Germline CDR1 MNHNY, CDR2 SVGAGI (reference sequence). CDR3 protein: CASSLKASGANVLTF. CDR3 bases: TGTGCCAGCAGCCTTAAAGCTTCTGGGGCCAACGTCCTGACTTTC.

J is TRBJ1-2 and V is TRBV6-6, with TRBD1 matching over 11 bases. The CDR3 is made up of 14 amino acids. Trimming removed 6 bases from V and 2 bases from J; junction bases left unmatched: 2. Per germline, CDR1 MNHNY and CDR2 SVGAGI (reference sequence). Written as DNA, the CDR3 is TGTGCCAGCAGAAGGGACAGGGGGAACTATGGCTACACCTTC. Translation: CASRRDRGNYGYTF.

J is TRBJ1-5 and V is TRBV30; D might be TRBD1 (5 bases). Trimming removed 2 bases from V and 4 bases from J, with 9 bases in between. The CDR3 has 13 residues. CDR1 and CDR2 (germline): GTSNPN, SVGIG (reference sequence). CDR3 in amino acids: CAWSRGINQPQHF. CDR3 DNA sequence: TGTGCCTGGAGTCGGGGGATAAATCAGCCCCAGCATTTT.

The chain uses TRBV28 and TRBJ2-7, with 7 bases aligning to TRBD2. The V and J ends lost 2 bases and 5 bases, in that order; junction bases with no gene match: 6. In germline, CDR1 is MDHEN, CDR2 SYDVKM. The CDR3 spans 14 residues. The CDR3 spells CASSLGLGRDEQYF. The DNA of the CDR3 is TGTGCCAGCAGTTTAGGTCTGGGGAGGGACGAGCAGTACTTC. The whole variable domain, remainder taken from reference TRBV28 and TRBJ2-7, is DVKVTQSSRYLVKRTGEKVFLECVQDMDHENMFWYRQDPGLGLRLIYFSYDVKMKEKGDIPEGYSVSREKKERFSLILESASTNQTSMYLCASSLGLGRDEQYFGPGTRLTVT.

The chain recombines TRBV30 with TRBJ2-2; TRBD2 aligns across 9 bases. The CDR3 consists of 14 residues. Trimming took 5 bases from V and 6 from J; bases not matched to a gene: 7. Germline V lookup: CDR1 GTSNPN, CDR2 SVGIG (reference sequence). For the CDR3, the DNA is TGTGCCTGGGACCGGACTAGCGTCGCCGGGGAGCTGTTTTTT. It yields the protein CAWDRTSVAGELFF.

This clone was seen more than once but under ten times. The J gene is TRBJ1-1, the V gene TRBV27; maybe TRBD1 (5 bases). CDR1 and CDR2 (germline): MNHEY, SMNVEV (reference sequence). V dropped 3 bases and J dropped 4 bases, with 12 bases sitting between them. The CDR3 sequence is 14 residues long. The CDR3 sequence is CASSFRQSLTEAFF. The CDR3 nucleotides read TGTGCCAGCAGTTTCCGACAGAGTCTCACTGAAGCTTTCTTT.

The rearrangement joins TRBV7-2 to TRBJ1-5, with D unresolved. Trimming took 1 base from V and 3 from J, leaving 13 bases between them. Germline CDR1 is SGHTA and CDR2 is FQGNSA. The CDR3 consists of 16 residues. The CDR3 region is CASSLGAAGANQPQHF. In DNA, the CDR3 is TGTGCCAGCAGCTTAGGAGCGGCAGGTGCCAATCAGCCCCAGCATTTT.

The V and J genes are TRBV7-2 and TRBJ2-3, with D unresolved. The length of the CDR3 is 16 residues. Germline V lookup: CDR1 SGHTA, CDR2 FQGNSA. V was cut by 5 bases and J by 0 bases, with 15 bases left in between. This CDR3 is CASSKVSTGSTDTQYF. As DNA, the CDR3 is TGTGCCAGCAGCAAGGTCTCGACTGGTAGCACAGATACGCAGTATTTT. The variable domain in full, completed from reference TRBV7-2 and TRBJ2-3, reads GAGVSQSPSNKVTEKGKDVELRCDPISGHTALYWYRQSLGQGLEFLIYFQGNSAPDKSGLPSDRFSAERTGGSVSTLTIQRTQQEDSAVYLCASSKVSTGSTDTQYFGPGTRLTVL.

This clone showed up just a few times. V usage is TRBV7-9 and J usage is TRBJ2-1; maybe TRBD1 (5 bases). V was shortened by 5 bases and J by 10 bases, with 12 bases between the two germline ends. This CDR3 spans 12 amino acids. Germline V gives CDR1 SEHNR, CDR2 FQNEAQ (reference sequence). Written as DNA, the CDR3 is TGTGCCAGCAGCGGCCAGGGTTGGGAGCAGTTCTTC. Its translation is CASSGQGWEQFF.

CDR3 nucleotides: TGTGCCAGCAGCGTAGATGCTAGCGGGAGTCTCAATGAGCAGTTCTTC. This translates into CASSVDASGSLNEQFF. The V and J genes are TRBV9 and TRBJ2-1, with TRBD2 identical over 10 bases. The trim removed 0 bases at V and 6 bases at J, leaving 6 bases unmatched. Germline V gene lookup returns CDR1 SGDLS and CDR2 YYNGEE. The CDR3 totals 16 residues.

The genes are TRBV5-6 and TRBJ1-6; D gene unclear. The V end was cut by 2 bases, the J end by 1 base, with 10 bases between. Germline values: CDR1 SGHDT, CDR2 YYEEEE. This CDR3 has 16 residues. The CDR3 coding sequence is TGTGCCAGCAGCTTTTGGGGTGGGTCCTATAATTCACCCCTCCACTTT. Translated, it gives CASSFWGGSYNSPLHF.

This clone has just a few counts. The CDR3 DNA reads TGTGCCAGCCGATCCTTTCCAGGGGGCATCGGAAACACCATATATTTT. This translates into CASRSFPGGIGNTIYF. The genes are TRBV7-2 and TRBJ1-3; TRBD1 agrees at 8 bases. The germline V gene has CDR1 SGHTA and CDR2 FQGNSA. The CDR3 runs 16 residues. V lost 8 bases to trimming and J lost 4 bases; unmatched junction nucleotides: 13.

The rearrangement uses TRBV6-1 and TRBJ2-5; 9 bases are shared with TRBD1. J was trimmed by 5 bases and V by 3 bases; bases with no gene match: 1. This CDR3 is built from 13 residues. CDR1 MNHNS and CDR2 SASEGT come from the germline V gene. The CDR3 DNA reads as TGTGCCAGCAGTGAGGGACAGGGCGAGACCCAGTACTTC. This gives the protein CASSEGQGETQYF.